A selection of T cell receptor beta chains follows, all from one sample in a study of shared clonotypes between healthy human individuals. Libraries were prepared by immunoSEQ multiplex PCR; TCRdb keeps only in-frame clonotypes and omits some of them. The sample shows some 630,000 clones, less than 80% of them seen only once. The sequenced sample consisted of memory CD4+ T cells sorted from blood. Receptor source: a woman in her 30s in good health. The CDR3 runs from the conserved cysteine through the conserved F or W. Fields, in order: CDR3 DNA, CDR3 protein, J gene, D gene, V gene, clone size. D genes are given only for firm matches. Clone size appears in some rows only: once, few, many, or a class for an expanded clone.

cdr3_nt: TGTGCCAGCACGCGGTGGGGGACAGGGAACACTGAAGCTTTCTTT
cdr3_aa: CASTRWGTGNTEAFF
j_call: TRBJ1-1
d_call: TRBD1
v_call: TRBV27
clone_size: .

cdr3_nt: TGCGCCAGCAGCCAAGGTCTCGGCAGGCTTACAGCTCAAGAGACCCAGTACTTC
cdr3_aa: CASSQGLGRLTAQETQYF
j_call: TRBJ2-5
d_call: .
v_call: TRBV4-1
clone_size: .

cdr3_nt: TGTGCCAGCAGCCGACAAGGAGCTGGAAACACCATATATTTT
cdr3_aa: CASSRQGAGNTIYF
j_call: TRBJ1-3
d_call: .
v_call: TRBV7-8
clone_size: .

cdr3_nt: TGCGCCAGCAGCCACCCCAGAAACTATGGCTACACCTTC
cdr3_aa: CASSHPRNYGYTF
j_call: TRBJ1-2
d_call: .
v_call: TRBV23-1
clone_size: .

cdr3_nt: TGTGCCAGCAGTCGACTAGCGGGGGGGAGTGAGCAGTTCTTC
cdr3_aa: CASSRLAGGSEQFF
j_call: TRBJ2-1
d_call: TRBD2
v_call: TRBV28
clone_size: .

cdr3_nt: TGTGCCAGCAGTTACTCGGGGCGTCCAGACTATGGCTACACCTTC
cdr3_aa: CASSYSGRPDYGYTF
j_call: TRBJ1-2
d_call: .
v_call: TRBV6-6
clone_size: few

cdr3_nt: TGTGCCAGCAGTCGGCCGGGACAGTCCTACGAGCAGTACTTC
cdr3_aa: CASSRPGQSYEQYF
j_call: TRBJ2-7
d_call: TRBD1
v_call: TRBV6-1
clone_size: .

cdr3_nt: TGTGCCAGCAGTACCTGGAGGGGGGGAGTAGGGACTGAAGCTTTCTTT
cdr3_aa: CASSTWRGGVGTEAFF
j_call: TRBJ1-1
d_call: .
v_call: TRBV25-1
clone_size: many

cdr3_nt: TGTGCCAGCAGCCAAGTTCGGACAGGGGGGAGCACCGGGGAGCTGTTTTTT
cdr3_aa: CASSQVRTGGSTGELFF
j_call: TRBJ2-2
d_call: TRBD1
v_call: TRBV4-2
clone_size: .

cdr3_nt: TGTGCCAGCACCACGCGATGGACAGGGGCACAAGAGACCCAGTACTTC
cdr3_aa: CASTTRWTGAQETQYF
j_call: TRBJ2-5
d_call: TRBD1
v_call: TRBV2
clone_size: many

cdr3_nt: TGTGCCAGCAGTTTAGGCCCTCCCAGGCAAAACTATGGCTACACCTTC
cdr3_aa: CASSLGPPRQNYGYTF
j_call: TRBJ1-2
d_call: .
v_call: TRBV27
clone_size: many

cdr3_nt: TGTGCCAGCAGCTTGTGGAGGGGAACCGGGGAGCTGTTTTTT
cdr3_aa: CASSLWRGTGELFF
j_call: TRBJ2-2
d_call: .
v_call: TRBV7-6
clone_size: .

cdr3_nt: TGTGCCAGCAGCTTCTCAGGGGACACCACCTCCTACGAGCAGTACTTC
cdr3_aa: CASSFSGDTTSYEQYF
j_call: TRBJ2-7
d_call: .
v_call: TRBV7-8
clone_size: .

cdr3_nt: TGTGCCGCGGGAGAGGGGCCAAATGAGCAGTTCTTC
cdr3_aa: CAAGEGPNEQFF
j_call: TRBJ2-1
d_call: TRBD2
v_call: TRBV7-3
clone_size: few

cdr3_nt: TGCGCCAGCAGCTTGGCCGACTACACAGATACGCAGTATTTT
cdr3_aa: CASSLADYTDTQYF
j_call: TRBJ2-3
d_call: .
v_call: TRBV5-1
clone_size: .

cdr3_nt: TGTGCCAGCTCCCCAAAACACGACGCGAATCAGCCCCAGCATTTT
cdr3_aa: CASSPKHDANQPQHF
j_call: TRBJ1-5
d_call: .
v_call: TRBV18
clone_size: .

cdr3_nt: TGTGCCAGCAGCATGCCGCCTCCGACTAGCGCGACCTACGAGCAGTACTTC
cdr3_aa: CASSMPPPTSATYEQYF
j_call: TRBJ2-7
d_call: .
v_call: TRBV21-1
clone_size: .

cdr3_nt: TGTGCCTGGAGTCCCGGGACAGGGATCAATCAGCCCCAGCATTTT
cdr3_aa: CAWSPGTGINQPQHF
j_call: TRBJ1-5
d_call: TRBD1
v_call: TRBV30
clone_size: .

cdr3_nt: TGTGCCAGCAGCTCCGGACTAGTAGAGAAGACCCAGTACTTC
cdr3_aa: CASSSGLVEKTQYF
j_call: TRBJ2-5
d_call: TRBD2
v_call: TRBV5-4
clone_size: many

cdr3_nt: TGCGCCAGCAGCATCCGGACAGAAAGCACAGATACGCAGTATTTT
cdr3_aa: CASSIRTESTDTQYF
j_call: TRBJ2-3
d_call: .
v_call: TRBV5-1
clone_size: .

cdr3_nt: TGTGCCAGCAGCGAAACAGGGCGGAGGCAAGAGACCCAGTACTTC
cdr3_aa: CASSETGRRQETQYF
j_call: TRBJ2-5
d_call: .
v_call: TRBV21-1
clone_size: .

cdr3_nt: TGCGCCAGCAGTTCGGATCGGGGGGGAGATACGCAGTATTTT
cdr3_aa: CASSSDRGGDTQYF
j_call: TRBJ2-3
d_call: TRBD2
v_call: TRBV5-1
clone_size: once

cdr3_nt: TGTGCCAGCAGCTTGGAAAGGCCACCCTACGAGCAGTACTTC
cdr3_aa: CASSLERPPYEQYF
j_call: TRBJ2-7
d_call: .
v_call: TRBV5-6
clone_size: .

cdr3_nt: TGTGCCAGCAGCATACAGGGGGTAGCTGAAAAACTGTTTTTT
cdr3_aa: CASSIQGVAEKLFF
j_call: TRBJ1-4
d_call: TRBD1
v_call: TRBV28
clone_size: .

cdr3_nt: TGTGCCAGCAGTTTAAACGGGACAGCGTTATTT
cdr3_aa: CASSLNGTALF
j_call: TRBJ1-4
d_call: TRBD1
v_call: TRBV27
clone_size: .

cdr3_nt: TGCAGTGCTAAAGCATACAATGAGCAGTTCTTC
cdr3_aa: CSAKAYNEQFF
j_call: TRBJ2-1
d_call: .
v_call: TRBV20-1
clone_size: few

cdr3_nt: TGTGCCAGTAGGGAGGATGGCAATCAGCCCCAGCATTTT
cdr3_aa: CASREDGNQPQHF
j_call: TRBJ1-5
d_call: .
v_call: TRBV19
clone_size: many

cdr3_nt: TGTGCCAGCTCCCCGGGATTCGAGGGCACTGAAGCTTTCTTT
cdr3_aa: CASSPGFEGTEAFF
j_call: TRBJ1-1
d_call: .
v_call: TRBV11-2
clone_size: few

cdr3_nt: TGTGCCAGTAGTATTTCCCCGGATCGCAATCAGCCCCAGCATTTT
cdr3_aa: CASSISPDRNQPQHF
j_call: TRBJ1-5
d_call: .
v_call: TRBV19
clone_size: .

cdr3_nt: TGTGCCAGCTCACCACAGGGGGACTACTCTGGAAACACCATATATTTT
cdr3_aa: CASSPQGDYSGNTIYF
j_call: TRBJ1-3
d_call: .
v_call: TRBV18
clone_size: .

cdr3_nt: TGTGCCAGCACCCCCGCGAAGGGGGCTGGGACTGAAGCTTTCTTT
cdr3_aa: CASTPAKGAGTEAFF
j_call: TRBJ1-1
d_call: TRBD1
v_call: TRBV28
clone_size: .

cdr3_nt: TGTGCCAGCAGTTTAATGAGGACTAGCGGCACAGATACGCAGTATTTT
cdr3_aa: CASSLMRTSGTDTQYF
j_call: TRBJ2-3
d_call: TRBD2
v_call: TRBV27
clone_size: once

cdr3_nt: TGCGCCAGCCGCGACGGCCCTAGCACAGATACGCAGTATTTT
cdr3_aa: CASRDGPSTDTQYF
j_call: TRBJ2-3
d_call: .
v_call: TRBV5-1
clone_size: .

cdr3_nt: TGTGCCAGCAGTTCTCCGGGACAGGGGTCGTACGAGCAGTACTTC
cdr3_aa: CASSSPGQGSYEQYF
j_call: TRBJ2-7
d_call: TRBD1
v_call: TRBV28
clone_size: .

cdr3_nt: TGTGCCAGCAGTACGACAGCAACTAATGAAAAACTGTTTTTT
cdr3_aa: CASSTTATNEKLFF
j_call: TRBJ1-4
d_call: .
v_call: TRBV28
clone_size: .

cdr3_nt: TGTGCCAGCAGCCCAAATTTCGCCAGGGGTAGGGAGACCCAGTACTTC
cdr3_aa: CASSPNFARGRETQYF
j_call: TRBJ2-5
d_call: .
v_call: TRBV14
clone_size: .

cdr3_nt: TGTGCCAGCAGCGGACTAGCGGGGGGCACAGATACGCAGTATTTT
cdr3_aa: CASSGLAGGTDTQYF
j_call: TRBJ2-3
d_call: TRBD2
v_call: TRBV7-2
clone_size: .

cdr3_nt: TGTGCCAGCAGCTTGAACTGGGGAGAAGCGGGGACTGAAGCTTTCTTT
cdr3_aa: CASSLNWGEAGTEAFF
j_call: TRBJ1-1
d_call: .
v_call: TRBV5-5
clone_size: .

cdr3_nt: TGCGCCAGCAGCTCTGGGACTCCCAGGCGCGGGGAGCTGTTTTTT
cdr3_aa: CASSSGTPRRGELFF
j_call: TRBJ2-2
d_call: .
v_call: TRBV5-1
clone_size: few

cdr3_nt: TGTGCCAGCAGCTTAAGGTCAGGGTCGAGCACCGGGGAGCTGTTTTTT
cdr3_aa: CASSLRSGSSTGELFF
j_call: TRBJ2-2
d_call: .
v_call: TRBV11-3
clone_size: .

cdr3_nt: TGTGCCAGCAACCTGGACAGGGGGTATCAGCCCCAGCATTTT
cdr3_aa: CASNLDRGYQPQHF
j_call: TRBJ1-5
d_call: TRBD1
v_call: TRBV6-1
clone_size: .

cdr3_nt: TGTGCCAGCTCCCCTGGGGTACCCGGCGTCCACGAGCAGTACTTC
cdr3_aa: CASSPGVPGVHEQYF
j_call: TRBJ2-7
d_call: .
v_call: TRBV18
clone_size: .

cdr3_nt: TGCGCCAGCACACATTCGATCAGAGATACGCAGTATTTT
cdr3_aa: CASTHSIRDTQYF
j_call: TRBJ2-3
d_call: .
v_call: TRBV5-1
clone_size: .

cdr3_nt: TGTGCCAGCACGATGGGGGGCCGGCCTGAAGCTTTCTTT
cdr3_aa: CASTMGGRPEAFF
j_call: TRBJ1-1
d_call: .
v_call: TRBV28
clone_size: .

cdr3_nt: TGTGCCAGCATGCAGGGAAAGAATGAGCAGTTCTTC
cdr3_aa: CASMQGKNEQFF
j_call: TRBJ2-1
d_call: .
v_call: TRBV2
clone_size: .

cdr3_nt: TGTGCCAGCAGCTTAGGCGGTAGTGGCAGCCTTTACGAGCAGTACTTC
cdr3_aa: CASSLGGSGSLYEQYF
j_call: TRBJ2-7
d_call: .
v_call: TRBV7-2
clone_size: .

cdr3_nt: TGTGCCAGCAAAAGAACAGGGACGGGCGGTGAGCAGTTCTTC
cdr3_aa: CASKRTGTGGEQFF
j_call: TRBJ2-1
d_call: .
v_call: TRBV2
clone_size: .

cdr3_nt: TGTGCCAGCAGCTTAGGGGCTAGCTCCTACAATGAGCAGTTCTTC
cdr3_aa: CASSLGASSYNEQFF
j_call: TRBJ2-1
d_call: .
v_call: TRBV7-9
clone_size: .

cdr3_nt: TGTGCCAGCAGTAGAATCGTTCAAGAGACCCAGTACTTC
cdr3_aa: CASSRIVQETQYF
j_call: TRBJ2-5
d_call: .
v_call: TRBV6-5
clone_size: .

cdr3_nt: TGCGCCAGCAGCACCGAAAGGAGCTCCTACAATGAGCAGTTCTTC
cdr3_aa: CASSTERSSYNEQFF
j_call: TRBJ2-1
d_call: .
v_call: TRBV5-1
clone_size: .

cdr3_nt: TGTGCCAGCAGCTCAAAGACTAGGGACAGGGGGACCTACGAGCAGTACTTC
cdr3_aa: CASSSKTRDRGTYEQYF
j_call: TRBJ2-7
d_call: TRBD1
v_call: TRBV7-9
clone_size: .

cdr3_nt: TGTGCCACCAGCCTCCCGCGACAGGGAGTGAGAGAGCAGTACTTC
cdr3_aa: CATSLPRQGVREQYF
j_call: TRBJ2-7
d_call: TRBD1
v_call: TRBV15
clone_size: .

cdr3_nt: TGTGCCAGCAGTGAATTGCCAGGGGGCTGGGAAGCTTTCTTT
cdr3_aa: CASSELPGGWEAFF
j_call: TRBJ1-1
d_call: TRBD1
v_call: TRBV6-1
clone_size: .

cdr3_nt: TGTGCCAGCAGCCAGGACAGGGAGACCCAGTACTTC
cdr3_aa: CASSQDRETQYF
j_call: TRBJ2-5
d_call: TRBD1
v_call: TRBV7-6
clone_size: .

cdr3_nt: TGTGCCAGCAGCTTAGGGCGTGATACGCAGTATTTT
cdr3_aa: CASSLGRDTQYF
j_call: TRBJ2-3
d_call: .
v_call: TRBV7-8
clone_size: .

cdr3_nt: TGTGCCAGCAGTTCCCCTTCCGGGGTCGCCTACAATGAGCAGTTCTTC
cdr3_aa: CASSSPSGVAYNEQFF
j_call: TRBJ2-1
d_call: .
v_call: TRBV28
clone_size: .

cdr3_nt: TGTGCCAGCAGCCCTGGCAGGAGAGAGACCCAGTACTTC
cdr3_aa: CASSPGRRETQYF
j_call: TRBJ2-5
d_call: .
v_call: TRBV9
clone_size: few

cdr3_nt: TGTGCCAGCAGTTTTGGCCCCGGGGTTCAGCCCCAGCATTTT
cdr3_aa: CASSFGPGVQPQHF
j_call: TRBJ1-5
d_call: .
v_call: TRBV27
clone_size: .